This entry describes one T cell receptor beta chain. The antigen remains undetermined. The authors ran a second PCR of 7 to 11 cycles using a sample-barcoded 5' primer and a J-beta primer mix. A template-switch adaptor with 12 random nucleotides tagged each cDNA molecule. Via MiXCR, TCRdb re-called the 5' RACE reads, giving one row per CDR3 protein. Of 1.4 million to 1.5 million distinct CDR3 sequences in the sample, around 42% were seen once. Trimming removed 5 bases from V and 3 bases from J, with 10 bases in between. This CDR3 is 13 amino acids long. Looked up from germline, CDR1 is LGHDT and CDR2 is YNNKEL (reference sequence). This record comes from a study of blood T cells in healthy people across ages. The study, taken as a whole, reports: The study could not conclusively compare naive and antigen-experienced cells, given its unsorted PBMCs.

Sequences were obtained from blood. This clonotype was sampled from a woman aged 18-30 years in good health. The V and J genes are TRBV3-1 and TRBJ1-2; D uncertain. CDR3 DNA sequence: TGTGCCAGCAGCGCCCGGAAGGACTATGGCTACACCTTC. Translated: CASSARKDYGYTF.